These 28 T cell receptor beta chains came from one sample sequenced in a study of T-cell memory formation after mild COVID-19. TCRdb re-analysed the 5' RACE reads in MiXCR, keeping a single row per CDR3 protein. The sample includes about 390,000 distinct CDR3 sequences, 20% to 25% of them seen just once. The sequencing sample was made of PBMCs or a T cell subset sorted from them (not recorded which). These receptors were taken from an adult woman who had mild COVID-19 (a few samples of this study predate the infection). Cell type and time point are not known.

The J gene is TRBJ2-7, the V gene TRBV5-1, with TRBD1 matching 10 bases. Trimming removed 3 bases from V and 5 bases from J; junction bases left unmatched: 5. The CDR3 spans 14 residues. Looked up from germline, CDR1 is SGHRS and CDR2 is YFSETQ. The CDR3 reads CASSWTGGVNEQYF. The CDR3 DNA reads TGCGCCAGCAGCTGGACAGGGGGAGTAAACGAGCAGTACTTC.

The DNA of the CDR3 is TGCGCCAGCAGCTTGGTTGCAGGCCCCGGGGAGCTGTTTTTT. Its translation is CASSLVAGPGELFF. V is TRBV5-1 and J is TRBJ2-2; no clear D gene. Germline V CDR1 and CDR2: SGHRS, YFSETQ. Trimming removed 0 bases at V and 6 bases at J, with 9 bases between. The CDR3 runs 14 residues. The full variable domain, its missing parts supplied by reference TRBV5-1 and TRBJ2-2, is KAGVTQTPRYLIKTRGQQVTLSCSPISGHRSVSWYQQTPGQGLQFLFEYFSETQRNKGNFPGRFSGRQFSNSRSEMNVSTLELGDSALYLCASSLVAGPGELFFGEGSRLTVL.

This chain connects TRBV7-9 to TRBJ1-2; D call uncertain. Germline V CDR1 and CDR2: SEHNR, FQNEAQ (reference sequence). This CDR3 comprises 13 residues. V was shortened by 5 bases and J by 7 bases, with 14 bases between the two germline ends. The CDR3 loop reads CASSDRGLPGYTF. The DNA of the CDR3 is TGTGCCAGCAGCGATAGAGGGTTACCTGGCTACACCTTC.

The chain recombines TRBV5-1 with TRBJ2-1; 7 bases match TRBD1. V dropped 4 bases and J dropped 8; count of bases not matched to a gene: 12. The CDR3 extends over 15 amino acids. The V gene's germline CDR1 is SGHRS and CDR2 YFSETQ. As DNA, the CDR3 is TGCGCCAGCAGCCCAGATGGACAGGTGAACCATGAGCAGTTCTTC. Translation gives CASSPDGQVNHEQFF.

There are a few counts of this clonotype. The V gene is TRBV7-6, the J gene TRBJ1-1; D perhaps matches TRBD1 (6 bases). Germline V gene lookup returns CDR1 SGHVS and CDR2 FNYEAQ. This CDR3 has 15 residues. V lost 0 bases and J 1 base, leaving 9 bases between the germline ends. The CDR3 DNA reads as TGTGCCAGCAGCTTAGCTTGGGGGCAGAACACTGAAGCTTTCTTT. It codes for CASSLAWGQNTEAFF.

This clonotype appeared a few times. V is TRBV9 and J is TRBJ1-2; no firm D call. Trimming cost V 1 base and J 1 base, with 5 bases left between them. Germline V CDR1 and CDR2: SGDLS, YYNGEE. The CDR3 is 13 residues long. The chain's CDR3 is CASSVTDNYGYTF. The CDR3, as DNA: TGTGCCAGCAGCGTAACGGATAACTATGGCTACACCTTC.

J is TRBJ1-1 and V is TRBV6-6, with 9 positions matching TRBD1. V trimming: 8 bases; J trimming: 6 bases; junction bases outside the gene matches: 13. The germline V gene encodes CDR1 MNHNY and CDR2 SVGAGI (reference sequence). The length of the CDR3 is 15 residues. The CDR3 here is CASGLYSGTGSEAFF. CDR3 bases: TGTGCCAGCGGGTTATACTCTGGGACAGGGTCTGAAGCTTTCTTT.

This clonotype has more than one count but fewer than ten. The chain employs TRBV21-1 and TRBJ2-7; no DNA check was done on the table's D call, TRBD1. TRBV21-1 is classified as a pseudogene. The CDR3 contains 9 residues. This CDR3 reads CATKGGGYF. Here the CDR3 DNA reads TGTGCCACTAAGGGCGGGGGGTACTTC.

In its sample, this clonotype was seen a few times. The V and J genes are TRBV27 and TRBJ2-3; possible D gene TRBD2, 6 bases. CDR3 length: 18 residues. Germline-derived CDR1 and CDR2 are MNHEY and SMNVEV (reference sequence). Trimming removed 6 bases at V and 2 bases at J, with 24 bases between. CDR3 region: CASSRARLLARFTDTQYF. The CDR3 DNA is TGTGCCAGCAGCCGAGCAAGGCTTCTAGCGCGATTCACAGATACGCAGTATTTT.

The chain links TRBV18 to TRBJ2-5; unclear D gene. In germline, CDR1 is KGHSH, CDR2 LQKENI. Trimming removed 3 bases from V and 0 bases from J, with 17 bases in between. The CDR3 covers 17 residues. CDR3 in DNA: TGTGCCAGCTCACCCTTGCCATCACAGAGAAACCAAGAGACCCAGTACTTC. Its protein product is CASSPLPSQRNQETQYF.

In this sample, this clonotype turned up once. The CDR3 DNA sequence: TGTGCCAGCAGCCCACCGGGCGGGAGTCCCAGCGAGCAGTACTTC. Translation: CASSPPGGSPSEQYF. The V call is TRBV7-2, the J call TRBJ2-7; TRBD2 agrees at 7 bases. CDR1 and CDR2 (germline): SGHTA, FQGNSA. The CDR3 loop spans 15 amino acids. With 5 bases clipped from V and 6 bases from J, the junction kept 13 bases outside the gene matches.

This clonotype has just a few counts. This chain joins TRBV27 and TRBJ2-5, with D perhaps TRBD1 (6 bases). CDR1 MNHEY and CDR2 SMNVEV come from the germline V gene (reference sequence). This CDR3 is built from 15 residues. The ends were cut back, 3 bases at V and 7 bases at J, with 18 bases in the middle. CDR3 loop: CASSLIQGPQGTQYF. DNA for the CDR3: TGTGCCAGCAGTTTGATCCAGGGGCCGCAGGGGACCCAGTACTTC.

The chain couples TRBV20-1 to TRBJ2-7; TRBD2 agrees at 16 bases. Germline V gene sequence: CDR1 DFQATT, CDR2 SNEGSKA (reference sequence). With 5 bases clipped from V and 5 bases from J, the junction kept 12 bases outside the gene matches. The length of the CDR3 is 17 residues. In DNA form, the CDR3 reads TGCAGTGCTGGGGGACTAGCGGGAGGGCTGATTATCCACGAGCAGTACTTC. This encodes CSAGGLAGGLIIHEQYF.

The V call is TRBV24-1, the J call TRBJ2-5; D is unresolved. The CDR3 has 11 residues. V was clipped by 10 bases and J by 5 bases, with 10 bases between them. Germline V lookup: CDR1 KGHDR, CDR2 SFDVKD. The CDR3 DNA reads TGTGCCACTAGGGAAGGGGAGACCCAGTACTTC. Residues: CATREGETQYF.

This chain connects TRBV10-3 to TRBJ2-3; possibly TRBD1 for D (6 bases). Trimming took off 4 bases at V and 4 bases at J, with 12 bases between the two ends. This CDR3 contains 14 residues. From germline, CDR1 is ENHRY and CDR2 SYGVKD. In nucleotides, the CDR3 is TGTGCCATCAGTGTCGGGACAAGTTCAGATACGCAGTATTTT. Translated, it gives CAISVGTSSDTQYF.

This clonotype was recorded many times. This chain uses TRBV5-1 with TRBJ2-7; TRBD2 matches 13 bases. Germline lookup yields CDR1 SGHRS and CDR2 YFSETQ. V lost 2 bases, J lost 2 bases, and 16 bases stayed unmatched. This CDR3 contains 20 residues. The CDR3 sequence: CASSFRHPGTSGDPPYEQYF. The CDR3 nucleotides read TGCGCCAGCAGCTTTAGGCACCCCGGGACTAGCGGGGATCCGCCCTACGAGCAGTACTTC. Supplemented by reference TRBV5-1 and TRBJ2-7, the full variable domain reads KAGVTQTPRYLIKTRGQQVTLSCSPISGHRSVSWYQQTPGQGLQFLFEYFSETQRNKGNFPGRFSGRQFSNSRSEMNVSTLELGDSALYLCASSFRHPGTSGDPPYEQYFGPGTRLTVT.

This clonotype was observed at least ten times. The chain links TRBV5-1 to TRBJ1-6, with D maybe TRBD1 (6 bases). CDR3 size: 14 residues. CDR1 is SGHRS, CDR2 YFSETQ, per germline. V lost 1 base to trimming and J lost 10 bases, with 12 bases between them. The CDR3 DNA reads as TGCGCCAGCAGCTTGAGGGGGGACACCTCACCCCTCCACTTT. Translated: CASSLRGDTSPLHF.

The genes are TRBV3-1 and TRBJ2-3, with D possibly TRBD2 on 6 matching bases. V lost 4 bases and J 5 bases, leaving 13 bases between the germline ends. The CDR3 sequence is 14 residues long. Germline-derived CDR1 and CDR2 are LGHDT and YNNKEL (reference sequence). CDR3 region: CASSRRRGGDTQYF. In nucleotides, the CDR3 is TGTGCCAGCAGCCGTCGGAGGGGTGGAGATACGCAGTATTTT.

This clonotype was seen more than once but under ten times. This chain uses TRBV6-2 or TRBV6-3 with TRBJ2-7, with TRBD1 matching 8 bases. V shed 10 bases and J 3 bases; nucleotides not matched to a gene: 11. Germline V CDR1 and CDR2: MNHEY, SVGEGT. The CDR3 has 14 amino acids. The CDR3, as DNA: TGTGCCACCCTGGCGCAGGGGGCCAGCTACGAGCAGTACTTC. As protein: CATLAQGASYEQYF.

The chain couples TRBV12-3 or TRBV12-4 to TRBJ2-7; TRBD2 aligns across 7 bases. The CDR3 runs to 18 residues. V trimming: 2 bases; J trimming: 3 bases; junction bases outside the gene matches: 16. CDR3 sequence: CASSLRGGGSGGYYEQYF. The CDR3 region has the DNA TGTGCCAGCAGTTTAAGGGGCGGGGGTTCTGGGGGGTACTACGAGCAGTACTTC.

V gene TRBV3-1 combines with J gene TRBJ2-7, with D tentatively TRBD2 (5 bases). The V end lost 1 base, the J end lost 1 base, and 14 bases lay between the germline ends. CDR3 size: 16 residues. The germline V gene encodes CDR1 LGHDT and CDR2 YNNKEL (reference sequence). The CDR3 sequence: CASSQVTGFLSYEQYF. Written as DNA, the CDR3 is TGTGCCAGCAGCCAAGTAACGGGGTTTTTGTCCTACGAGCAGTACTTC.

The rearrangement joins TRBV11-2 to TRBJ2-1; D possibly corresponds to TRBD2 (6 bases). CDR3 length: 16 residues. Germline V gives CDR1 SGHAT, CDR2 FQNNGV. Trimming shortened V by 0 bases and J by 3 bases, and 12 bases separated the two germline ends. CDR3 coding DNA: TGTGCCAGCAGCTTAGAACGGGGGATGATCTACAATGAGCAGTTCTTC. Translating it yields CASSLERGMIYNEQFF.

This clonotype was recorded a few times. The chain has TRBV7-9 and TRBJ1-2; 7 bases are shared with TRBD1. This CDR3 has 13 residues. Germline values: CDR1 SEHNR, CDR2 FQNEAQ (reference sequence). With V trimmed by 4 bases and J by 6 bases, 5 bases remained unmatched. The CDR3 DNA reads TGTGCCAGCAGCTCACAGGGGCCGAATGGCTACACCTTC. Translating gives CASSSQGPNGYTF.

The gene calls are TRBV12-3 or TRBV12-4 and TRBJ1-1; D not resolved. V was trimmed by 7 bases and J by 1 base, leaving 10 bases between them. CDR3 size: 13 residues. In DNA form, the CDR3 reads TGTGCCAGCACCAAAGGGTCGAACACTGAAGCTTTCTTT. Its translation: CASTKGSNTEAFF.

This clonotype appeared many times. DNA of the CDR3: TGTGCCTGGAGTTCGGGACAGGGAATATCTGGCTACACCTTC. It codes for CAWSSGQGISGYTF. J is TRBJ1-2 and V is TRBV30, with 9 nucleotides matching TRBD1. Germline lookup yields CDR1 GTSNPN and CDR2 SVGIG (reference sequence). V was pared by 2 bases and J by 7 bases, with 8 bases of the junction left unmatched. This CDR3 has 14 residues.

This clonotype was picked up a small number of times. The chain couples TRBV30 to TRBJ1-6, with TRBD1 matching 8 bases. Germline loops: CDR1 GTSNPN, CDR2 SVGIG (reference sequence). The length of the CDR3 is 15 residues. Trimming at V came to 7 bases and at J to 10 bases, leaving 15 bases not matched to a gene. CDR3 protein: CASRYVDRGESPLHF. In DNA form, the CDR3 reads TGTGCCTCCCGTTACGTTGACAGGGGTGAATCACCCCTCCACTTT.

The V gene is TRBV7-2, the J gene TRBJ1-1, with D unclear. From germline, CDR1 is SGHTA and CDR2 FQGNSA. The CDR3 has 16 residues. With 0 bases removed from V and 4 bases from J, the gap between germline ends came to 15 bases. CDR3 sequence (DNA): TGTGCCAGCAGCTTAGCGTCGGCCGTAGCTCTCACTGAAGCTTTCTTT. Protein sequence: CASSLASAVALTEAFF.

This chain connects TRBV3-1 to TRBJ2-5, with D tentatively TRBD1 or TRBD2 (7 bases each). Germline V gene lookup returns CDR1 LGHDT and CDR2 YNNKEL (reference sequence). There are 15 residues in the CDR3. Between the trimmed V and J ends, which lost 4 bases and 2 bases, there was a span of 14 bases. The CDR3 DNA sequence: TGTGCCAGCAGCCCAGGGGGGGGAGTGCAAGAGACCCAGTACTTC. Translating gives CASSPGGGVQETQYF.